This T cell receptor (beta chain) emerged from a study of T cells in Graves' hyperthyroidism and ophthalmopathy. Germline V lookup: CDR1 SGHRS, CDR2 YFSETQ. The CDR3 runs to 14 residues. Deletions cut 0 bases from V and 8 bases from J, with 14 bases between. Diagnostic decisions used clinical symptoms, serum thyroxine and TRAb, thyroid ultrasound and orbital computed tomography. It was RNA transcripts that yielded the amplified TCR beta CDR3 regions. First-round RT-PCR with HTBI primers amplified the TCR CDR3 region. TCRdb recomputed calls from the multiplex PCR reads with MiXCR, one row per CDR3 protein. The data show under 700,000 distinct CDR3 sequences, with roughly 17% seen just once and more than 15% held by the top ten.

This TCR was sampled from a woman under 30 with Graves' hyperthyroidism. The chain joins TRBV5-1 to TRBJ1-1; tentative D call: TRBD1 (5 bases). Material for sequencing was blood. CDR3 coding DNA: TGCGCCAGCAGCTTGGGACAGCCCTTGAACGAAGCTTTCTTT. Translation gives CASSLGQPLNEAFF.